This T cell receptor beta chain was found in a study of early T cells in non-severe SARS-CoV-2 infection. TCRdb re-analysed the 5' RACE reads in MiXCR, keeping a single row per CDR3 protein. This sample carries approximately 70,000 distinct CDR3 sequences, 9% to 10% of them seen once, and the ten largest clones take roughly 16%. This clonotype was counted a few times. The material sequenced was whole blood, taken at baseline. This clonotype was obtained from an adult who was a healthcare worker with PCR-confirmed SARS-CoV-2 infection or an uninfected control (not recorded which).

As DNA, the CDR3 is TGCAGCGTTGTCCCGGCCCCACTGAACACTGAAGCTTTCTTT. This gives the protein CSVVPAPLNTEAFF. This sequence joins TRBV29-1 and TRBJ1-1; D call uncertain. Germline V CDR1 and CDR2: SQVTM, ANQGSEA. The CDR3 contains 14 residues. Trimming shortened V by 4 bases and J by 0 bases, and 12 bases separated the two germline ends.